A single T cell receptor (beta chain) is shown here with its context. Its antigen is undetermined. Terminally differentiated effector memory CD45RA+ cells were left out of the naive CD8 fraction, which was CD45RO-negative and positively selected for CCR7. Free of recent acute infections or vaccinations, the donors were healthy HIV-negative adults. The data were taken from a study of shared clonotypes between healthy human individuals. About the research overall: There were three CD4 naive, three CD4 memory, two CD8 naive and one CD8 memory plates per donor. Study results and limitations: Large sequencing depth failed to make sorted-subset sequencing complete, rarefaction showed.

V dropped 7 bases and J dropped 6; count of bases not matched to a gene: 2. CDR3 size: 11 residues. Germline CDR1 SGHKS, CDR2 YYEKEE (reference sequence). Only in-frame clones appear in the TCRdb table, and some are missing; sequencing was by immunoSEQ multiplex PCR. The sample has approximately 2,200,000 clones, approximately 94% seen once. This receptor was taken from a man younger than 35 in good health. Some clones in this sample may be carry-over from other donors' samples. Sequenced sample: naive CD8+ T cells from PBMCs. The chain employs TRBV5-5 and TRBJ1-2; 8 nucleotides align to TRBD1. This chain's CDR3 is CASPDRDGYTF. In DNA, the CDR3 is TGTGCCAGCCCGGACAGGGATGGCTACACCTTC.